Sequencing of this TCR beta chain was carried out in a study of cytomegalovirus exposure and HLA in healthy donors. Trimming removed 3 bases at V and 4 bases at J, with 8 bases between. CDR1 MRHNA and CDR2 SNTAGT come from the germline V gene. The CDR3 loop spans 13 amino acids. Study conclusions and caveats: Among TCR beta chains of equal frequency, HLA-associated ones were more clonally expanded in a later analysis. Some V segments, including TRBV6-2 and TRBV6-3, were excluded as indistinguishable. It was only CMV serostatus that was available as immune exposure information. Analyses of presence/absence relied on an assumption of roughly uniform sequencing depth across donors.

This clone was picked up a small number of times. Its antigen is currently unknown. PCR employed 60 Vbeta and 13 Jbeta primers. Profiling relied on immunoSEQ multiplex PCR, and the TCRdb table lists in-frame clones only, not all of them. The sample includes some 120,000 clones, about 10% seen only once; the top ten take 2.5% to 3.5%. The chain couples TRBV6-4 to TRBJ2-3; weak D call: TRBD2 (5 bases). The source is a man aged 25-40 years in good health and CMV-seronegative. Sequencing input: PBMCs. CDR3 amino acids: CASSEAEADTQYF. Here the CDR3 DNA reads TGTGCCAGCAGTGAGGCGGAGGCAGATACGCAGTATTTT.